The 16 T cell receptor beta chains given below trace back to one sample, sequenced in a study of control samples from healthy donors and cancer patients. TCRdb's table, derived via immunoSEQ multiplex PCR, lists solely in-frame clones and lacks some. The table lists roughly 370,000 clones, 90% of them singletons. The material sequenced was PBMCs. The receptors shown here come from a man aged 40-55 years with head and neck cancer.

V usage is TRBV11-2 and J usage is TRBJ1-4; TRBD1 is a possible D gene (6 bases). The CDR3 contains 14 residues. With 3 bases removed from V and 4 bases from J, the gap between germline ends came to 9 bases. The germline CDR1 and CDR2 sequences are SGHAT and FQNNGV. In DNA, the CDR3 is TGTGCCAGCAGCTTGAACAGGGATAATGAAAAACTGTTTTTT. It is translated as CASSLNRDNEKLFF.

The chain combines TRBV9 with TRBJ2-7, with D unclear. The germline V gene encodes CDR1 SGDLS and CDR2 YYNGEE. The CDR3 contains 15 residues. V dropped 2 bases and J dropped 1 base, with 13 bases sitting between them. CDR3 region: CASSVASTLSYEQYF. In DNA, the CDR3 is TGTGCCAGCAGCGTCGCCTCGACCCTTTCCTACGAGCAGTACTTC.

The CDR3 sequence is CAWASGGELFF. CDR3 sequence (DNA): TGTGCCTGGGCGTCCGGAGGGGAGCTGTTTTTT. This rearrangement joins TRBV30 to TRBJ2-2; D unclear. CDR3 length equals 11 residues. V dropped 5 bases and J dropped 8 bases, with 9 bases sitting between them. Per germline, CDR1 GTSNPN and CDR2 SVGIG (reference sequence).

A single count supports this clone. Other nucleotide sequences in the sample specify the same CDR3. The J gene is TRBJ2-1, the V gene TRBV28, with D unresolved. This CDR3 has 10 residues. Trimming cost V 5 bases and J 7 bases, with 3 bases left between them. Germline V CDR1 and CDR2: MDHEN, SYDVKM. CDR3 bases: TGTGCCAGCAGTCGGAATGAGCAGTTCTTC. The encoded protein is CASSRNEQFF. The complete variable domain, with remaining parts taken from reference TRBV28 and TRBJ2-1, reads DVKVTQSSRYLVKRTGEKVFLECVQDMDHENMFWYRQDPGLGLRLIYFSYDVKMKEKGDIPEGYSVSREKKERFSLILESASTNQTSMYLCASSRNEQFFGPGTRLTVL.

The J gene is TRBJ1-2, the V gene TRBV7-9; a possible D gene is TRBD1 (6 bases). Germline V gene data show CDR1 as SEHNR and CDR2 as FQNEAQ (reference sequence). The CDR3 has 19 amino acids. Trimming removed 4 bases at V and 4 bases at J, with 28 bases between. CDR3 DNA: TGTGCCAGCAGCTCACGCTACCTACTTACAGGGTCCACCTTCTATGGCTACACCTTC. Encoded protein: CASSSRYLLTGSTFYGYTF.

The gene calls are TRBV28 and TRBJ2-3; no reliable D call. This CDR3 is built from 15 residues. Germline-derived CDR1 and CDR2 are MDHEN and SYDVKM. The V end was cut by 1 base, the J end by 4 bases, with 12 bases between. CDR3 sequence: CASSLLASRADTQYF. In DNA form, the CDR3 reads TGTGCCAGCAGTTTATTGGCTTCTCGCGCAGATACGCAGTATTTT.

V usage is TRBV2 and J usage is TRBJ1-2; no firm D call. Germline lookup yields CDR1 SNHLY and CDR2 FYNNEI. V lost 7 bases to trimming and J lost 4 bases, with 16 bases between them. This CDR3 has 14 amino acids. This CDR3 reads CASTQGRSLYGYTF. The CDR3 DNA is TGTGCCAGCACACAAGGCAGGAGCCTCTATGGCTACACCTTC.

This chain connects TRBV4-1 to TRBJ2-7; D is unresolved. V was shortened by 3 bases and J by 0 bases, with 12 bases between the two germline ends. The CDR3 has 15 residues. CDR1 is MGHRA, CDR2 YSYEKL, per germline. CDR3 bases: TGCGCCAGCAGCCAGACGGACCTTGTCTCCTACGAGCAGTACTTC. Translated, it gives CASSQTDLVSYEQYF.

V gene TRBV2 combines with J gene TRBJ2-3, with 13 bases matching TRBD2. The V gene end was trimmed by 8 bases and the J gene end by 3 bases; junction bases not matched to a gene: 8. The CDR3 extends over 16 amino acids. Germline V gene data show CDR1 as SNHLY and CDR2 as FYNNEI. CDR3 protein: CASQITSGGATDTQYF. The CDR3 DNA is TGTGCCAGCCAGATTACTAGCGGGGGGGCAACAGATACGCAGTATTTT.

The V and J genes are TRBV11-2 and TRBJ1-1; the D is unclear. Germline values: CDR1 SGHAT, CDR2 FQNNGV. There are 12 residues in the CDR3. Trimming pared 5 bases from V and 7 bases from J, leaving 11 bases between. This chain's CDR3 is CASSPLGGEAFF. CDR3 sequence (DNA): TGTGCCAGCAGCCCATTGGGTGGTGAAGCTTTCTTT.

The V and J genes are TRBV29-1 and TRBJ2-3; 13 bases line up with TRBD2. The CDR3 consists of 17 residues. Germline CDR1 and CDR2: SQVTM and ANQGSEA. V lost 7 bases to trimming and J lost 2 bases; unmatched junction nucleotides: 12. The CDR3 DNA follows: TGCAGCGGGTTGGGAGGACTAGCGGGAGACCCCACAGATACGCAGTATTTT. Translated: CSGLGGLAGDPTDTQYF.

V gene TRBV19 combines with J gene TRBJ2-7; TRBD1 matches at 9 bases. The CDR3 length is 14 residues. V lost 5 bases, J lost 7 bases, and 9 bases stayed unmatched. Germline CDR1 is LNHDA and CDR2 is SQIVND (reference sequence). The CDR3 DNA reads TGTGCCAGTAGTTCCGGGGACAGGGAGGTGGAGCAGTACTTC. Amino acid sequence: CASSSGDREVEQYF.

The chain employs TRBV5-1 and TRBJ2-7; 11 nucleotides align to TRBD1. The CDR3 is 14 residues long. Germline V gene sequence: CDR1 SGHRS, CDR2 YFSETQ. V was clipped by 0 bases and J by 6 bases; unmatched bases: 2. The CDR3 region has the DNA TGCGCCAGCAGCTTGGTCGGGACAGGGGGCGAGCAGTACTTC. Translated, it gives CASSLVGTGGEQYF.

V is TRBV7-2 and J is TRBJ2-1; D unclear. This CDR3 comprises 15 residues. The V end lost 2 bases, the J end lost 0 bases, and 8 bases lay between the germline ends. CDR1 is SGHTA and CDR2 is FQGNSA in the germline V gene. CDR3 amino acids: CASSLMPGSYNEQFF. In DNA, the CDR3 is TGTGCCAGCAGCTTAATGCCCGGCTCCTACAATGAGCAGTTCTTC.

The chain has TRBV27 and TRBJ1-3, with 8 positions matching TRBD1. This CDR3 is built from 15 residues. The germline V gene has CDR1 MNHEY and CDR2 SMNVEV (reference sequence). V gave up 0 bases and J gave up 8 bases; unmatched junction bases: 6. The CDR3 reads CASSLSGTGGDTIYF. CDR3 DNA: TGTGCCAGCAGTTTATCAGGGACAGGCGGTGACACCATATATTTT.

This chain joins TRBV6-2 or TRBV6-3 and TRBJ2-3, with 13 bases aligning to TRBD2. Germline values: CDR1 MNHEY, CDR2 SVGEGT. The V segment lost 7 bases and the J segment 0 bases; nucleotides outside the gene matches: 16. The CDR3 spans 20 residues. The DNA for the CDR3 is TGTGCCAGCATCCCCCCCGGACTAGCGGGGGTTCGCCCTAGCACAGATACGCAGTATTTT. Its translation: CASIPPGLAGVRPSTDTQYF.